This TCR beta chain was observed in a study of OX40 agonist ivuxolimab in advanced cancers. The wider study: Anti-PD-1, anti-PD-L1 or anti-CTLA-4 therapy given earlier was allowed, and 40% had some.

Losses at the gene ends were 6 bases for V and 1 base for J; bases not matched to a gene: 4. The length of the CDR3 is 14 residues. Germline V lookup: CDR1 SGHVS, CDR2 FQNEAQ. The assay was immunoSEQ multiplex PCR, and TCRdb's table has in-frame clones only and misses some. The sample lists about 83,000 clones; approximately 84% were seen once. A note on this clone: The antigen is undetermined.

Overall study findings and caveats: Patients who responded partially at 0.1-3.0 mg/kg showed clonal expansion ranking among the lowest.

This specimen was CD4+ or CD8+ T cells sorted from blood, taken in a trial of the OX40 agonist ivuxolimab. The origin of this receptor is an adult with an advanced solid tumor such as melanoma, head and neck, liver or kidney cancer. The V and J genes are TRBV7-8 and TRBJ2-5; TRBD1 matches at 8 bases. This CDR3 reads CASRLTGGQETQYF. CDR3 DNA sequence: TGTGCCAGCAGACTAACAGGGGGCCAAGAGACCCAGTACTTC.